This T cell receptor beta chain originates from a study of CD4+ T cells in melanoma. V lost 5 bases, J lost 7 bases, and 12 bases lay in between. Per germline, CDR1 SGHVS and CDR2 FNYEAQ. This CDR3 has 13 residues. Assay: immunoSEQ multiplex PCR; the TCRdb copy retains only in-frame clones and omits some. The sample shows about 9,900 clones, 55% to 75% of them seen only once. The sequenced material came from cells from a culture (not recorded whether cultured in vitro). This sequence joins TRBV7-6 and TRBJ2-4; no clear D gene. This TCR was sampled from a human donor with melanoma. The CDR3 sequence: CASSLGPRNIQYF. For the CDR3, the DNA is TGTGCCAGCAGCCTCGGCCCCAGGAACATTCAGTACTTC. Filled out from reference TRBV7-6 and TRBJ2-4, the complete variable domain reads GAGVSQSPRYKVTKRGQDVALRCDPISGHVSLYWYRQALGQGPEFLTYFNYEAQQDKSGLPNDRFSAERPEGSISTLTIQRTEQRDSAMYRCASSLGPRNIQYFGAGTRLSVL.